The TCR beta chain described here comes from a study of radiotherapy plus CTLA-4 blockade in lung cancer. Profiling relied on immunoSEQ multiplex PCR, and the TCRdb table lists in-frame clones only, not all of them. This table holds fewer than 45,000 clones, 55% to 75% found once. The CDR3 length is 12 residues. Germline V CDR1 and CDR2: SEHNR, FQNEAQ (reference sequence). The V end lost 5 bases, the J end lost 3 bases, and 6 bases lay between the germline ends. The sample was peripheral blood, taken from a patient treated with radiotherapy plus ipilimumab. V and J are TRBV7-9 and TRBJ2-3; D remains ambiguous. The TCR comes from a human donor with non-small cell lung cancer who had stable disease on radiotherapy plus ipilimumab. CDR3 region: CASSLSTDTQYF. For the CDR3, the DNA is TGTGCCAGCAGCCTCTCTACAGATACGCAGTATTTT.